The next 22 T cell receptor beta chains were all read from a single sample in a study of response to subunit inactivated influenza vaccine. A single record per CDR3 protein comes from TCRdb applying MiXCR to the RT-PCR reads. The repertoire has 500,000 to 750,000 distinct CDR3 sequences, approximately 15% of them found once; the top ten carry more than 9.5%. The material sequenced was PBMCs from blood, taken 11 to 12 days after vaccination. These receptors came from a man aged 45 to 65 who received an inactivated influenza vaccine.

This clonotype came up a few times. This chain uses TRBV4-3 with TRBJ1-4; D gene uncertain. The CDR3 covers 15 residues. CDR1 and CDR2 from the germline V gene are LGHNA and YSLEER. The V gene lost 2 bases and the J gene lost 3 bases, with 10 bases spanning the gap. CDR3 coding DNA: TGCGCCAGCAGCCAAACGAACAGCCCTAATGAAAAACTGTTTTTT. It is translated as CASSQTNSPNEKLFF.

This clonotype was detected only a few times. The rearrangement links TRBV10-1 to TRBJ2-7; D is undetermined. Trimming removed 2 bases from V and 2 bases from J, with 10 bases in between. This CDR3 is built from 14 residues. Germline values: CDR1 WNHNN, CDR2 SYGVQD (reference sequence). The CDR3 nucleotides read TGCGCCAGCAGTGAGAGTCGCCGGACCTACGAGCAGTACTTC. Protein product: CASSESRRTYEQYF.

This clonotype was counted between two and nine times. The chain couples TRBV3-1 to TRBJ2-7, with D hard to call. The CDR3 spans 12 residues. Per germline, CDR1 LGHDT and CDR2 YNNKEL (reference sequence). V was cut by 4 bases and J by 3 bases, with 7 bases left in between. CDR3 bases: TGTGCCAGCAGCCCAGGAATCTACGAGCAGTACTTC. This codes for CASSPGIYEQYF.

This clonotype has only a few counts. As DNA, the CDR3 is TGTGCCAGCAGTTTAACAGTGGCGGGGCAAGAGACCCAGTACTTC. This encodes CASSLTVAGQETQYF. This rearrangement joins TRBV12-3 or TRBV12-4 to TRBJ2-5; a weak D match, TRBD2 (6 bases). V dropped 2 bases and J dropped 2 bases, with 12 bases sitting between them. The CDR3 is 15 amino acids.

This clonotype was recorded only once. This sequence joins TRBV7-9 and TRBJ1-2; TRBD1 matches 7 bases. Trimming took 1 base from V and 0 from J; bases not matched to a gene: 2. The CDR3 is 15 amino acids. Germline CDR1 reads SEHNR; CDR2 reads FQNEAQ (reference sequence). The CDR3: CASSLGGTANYGYTF. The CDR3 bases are TGTGCCAGCAGCTTAGGTGGGACAGCTAACTATGGCTACACCTTC.

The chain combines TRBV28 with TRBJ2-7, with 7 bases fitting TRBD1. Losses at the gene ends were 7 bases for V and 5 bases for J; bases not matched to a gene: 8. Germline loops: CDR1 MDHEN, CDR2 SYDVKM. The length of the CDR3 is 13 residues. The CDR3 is CASKTGAEHEQYF. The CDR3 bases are TGTGCCAGCAAAACAGGGGCCGAGCACGAGCAGTACTTC.

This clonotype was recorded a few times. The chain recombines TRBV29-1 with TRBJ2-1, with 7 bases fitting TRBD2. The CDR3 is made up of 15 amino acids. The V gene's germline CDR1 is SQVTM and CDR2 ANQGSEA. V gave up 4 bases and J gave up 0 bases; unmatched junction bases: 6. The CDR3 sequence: CSVVGRGSSYNEQFF. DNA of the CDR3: TGCAGCGTTGTGGGGCGGGGGAGCTCCTACAATGAGCAGTTCTTC.

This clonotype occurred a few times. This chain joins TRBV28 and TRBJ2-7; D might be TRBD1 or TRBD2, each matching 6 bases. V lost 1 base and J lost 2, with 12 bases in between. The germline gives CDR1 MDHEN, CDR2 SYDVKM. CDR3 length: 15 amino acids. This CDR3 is CASSLFGGGAYEQYF. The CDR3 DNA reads TGTGCCAGCAGTTTATTTGGAGGGGGAGCCTACGAGCAGTACTTC.

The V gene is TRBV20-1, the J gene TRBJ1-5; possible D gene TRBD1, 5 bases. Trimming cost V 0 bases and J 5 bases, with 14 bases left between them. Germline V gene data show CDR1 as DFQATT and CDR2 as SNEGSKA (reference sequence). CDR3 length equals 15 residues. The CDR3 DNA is TGCAGTGCTAGAGACGCCGGGACGGCTGATCAGCCCCAGCATTTT. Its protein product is CSARDAGTADQPQHF.

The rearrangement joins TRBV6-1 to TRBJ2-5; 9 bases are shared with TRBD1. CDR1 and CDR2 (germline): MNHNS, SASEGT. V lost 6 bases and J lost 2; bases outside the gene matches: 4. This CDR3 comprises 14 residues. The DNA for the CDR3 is TGTGCCAGCAGACCCGGGACAGGGCAAGAGACCCAGTACTTC. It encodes CASRPGTGQETQYF.

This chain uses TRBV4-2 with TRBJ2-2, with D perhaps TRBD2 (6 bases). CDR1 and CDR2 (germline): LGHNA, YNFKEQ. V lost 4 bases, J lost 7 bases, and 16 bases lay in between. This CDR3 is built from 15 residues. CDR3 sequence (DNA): TGTGCCAGCAGCCCACGGGACGGGGGAATCGGGGAGCTGTTTTTT. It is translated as CASSPRDGGIGELFF.

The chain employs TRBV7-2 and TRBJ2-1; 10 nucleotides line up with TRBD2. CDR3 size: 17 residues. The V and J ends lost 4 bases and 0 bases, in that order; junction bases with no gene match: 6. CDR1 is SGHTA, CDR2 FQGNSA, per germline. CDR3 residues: CASSWELAGISYNEQFF. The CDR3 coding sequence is TGTGCCAGCAGCTGGGAACTAGCGGGGATCTCCTACAATGAGCAGTTCTTC.

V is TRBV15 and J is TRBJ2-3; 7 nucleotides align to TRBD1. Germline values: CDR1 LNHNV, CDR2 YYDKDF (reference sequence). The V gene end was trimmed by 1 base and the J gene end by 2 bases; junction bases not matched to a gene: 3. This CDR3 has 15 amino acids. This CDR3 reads CATSRVTGTTDTQYF. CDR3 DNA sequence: TGTGCCACCAGCAGAGTGACAGGGACCACAGATACGCAGTATTTT. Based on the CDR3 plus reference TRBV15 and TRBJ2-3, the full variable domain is DAMVIQNPRYQVTQFGKPVTLSCSQTLNHNVMYWYQQKSSQAPKLLFHYYDKDFNNEADTPDNFQSRRPNTSFCFLDIRSPGLGDTAMYLCATSRVTGTTDTQYFGPGTRLTVL.

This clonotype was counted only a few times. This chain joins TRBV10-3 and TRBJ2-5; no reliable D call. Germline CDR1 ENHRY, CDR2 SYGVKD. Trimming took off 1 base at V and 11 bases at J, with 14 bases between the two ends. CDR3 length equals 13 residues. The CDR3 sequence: CAISELGNADQYF. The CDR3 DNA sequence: TGTGCCATCAGTGAGTTAGGGAACGCCGATCAGTACTTC.

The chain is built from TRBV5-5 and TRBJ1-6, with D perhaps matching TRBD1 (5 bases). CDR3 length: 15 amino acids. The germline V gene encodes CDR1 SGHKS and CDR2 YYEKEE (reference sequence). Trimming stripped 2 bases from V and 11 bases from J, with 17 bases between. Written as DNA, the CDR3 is TGTGCCAGCAGCTTCCGTGGACACGATGATACACCCCTCCACTTT. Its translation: CASSFRGHDDTPLHF. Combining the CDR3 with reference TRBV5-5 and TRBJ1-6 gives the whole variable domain DAGVTQSPTHLIKTRGQQVTLRCSPISGHKSVSWYQQVLGQGPQFIFQYYEKEERGRGNFPDRFSARQFPNYSSELNVNALLLGDSALYLCASSFRGHDDTPLHFGNGTRLTVT.

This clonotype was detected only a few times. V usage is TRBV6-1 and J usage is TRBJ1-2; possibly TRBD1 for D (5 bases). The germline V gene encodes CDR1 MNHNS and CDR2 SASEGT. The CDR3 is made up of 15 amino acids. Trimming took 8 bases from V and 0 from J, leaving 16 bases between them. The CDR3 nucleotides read TGTGCCAGCTTTAACGGGGGAAAACCTAACTATGGCTACACCTTC. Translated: CASFNGGKPNYGYTF.

The CDR3 sequence: CSVEGFGGAGGNKAFF. The CDR3 DNA sequence: TGCAGCGTTGAAGGGTTCGGGGGGGCAGGGGGTAACAAAGCTTTCTTT. The chain is built from TRBV29-1 and TRBJ1-1; 7 bases match TRBD1. Germline values: CDR1 SQVTM, CDR2 ANQGSEA. V trimming: 1 base; J trimming: 9 bases; junction bases outside the gene matches: 17. The CDR3 spans 16 residues.

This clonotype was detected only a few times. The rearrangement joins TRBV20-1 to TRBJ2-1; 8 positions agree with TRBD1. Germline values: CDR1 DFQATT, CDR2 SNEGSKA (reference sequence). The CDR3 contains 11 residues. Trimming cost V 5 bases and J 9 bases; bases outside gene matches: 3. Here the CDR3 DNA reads TGCAGTGCTTCGACAGGGGTTGAGCAGTTCTTC. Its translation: CSASTGVEQFF.

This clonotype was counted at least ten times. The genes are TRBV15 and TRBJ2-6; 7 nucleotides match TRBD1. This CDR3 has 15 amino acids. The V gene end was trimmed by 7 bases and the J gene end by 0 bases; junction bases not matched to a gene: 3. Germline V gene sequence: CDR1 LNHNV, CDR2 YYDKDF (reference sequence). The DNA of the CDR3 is TGTGCCACCAAGGACAGGATCTCTGGGGCCAACGTCCTGACTTTC. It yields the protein CATKDRISGANVLTF.

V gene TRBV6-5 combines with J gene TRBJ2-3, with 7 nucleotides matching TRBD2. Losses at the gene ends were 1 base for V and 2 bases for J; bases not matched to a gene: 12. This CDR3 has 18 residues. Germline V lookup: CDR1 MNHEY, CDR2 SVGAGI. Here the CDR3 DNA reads TGTGCCAGCAGTTACTGGGGTGGGGGGGGAGTGATCACAGATACGCAGTATTTT. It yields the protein CASSYWGGGGVITDTQYF.

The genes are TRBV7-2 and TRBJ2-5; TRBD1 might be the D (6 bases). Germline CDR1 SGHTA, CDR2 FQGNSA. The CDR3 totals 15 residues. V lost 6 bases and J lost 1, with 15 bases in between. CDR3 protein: CASRRPGTLQETQYF. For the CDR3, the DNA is TGTGCCAGCAGGCGACCCGGGACACTCCAAGAGACCCAGTACTTC.

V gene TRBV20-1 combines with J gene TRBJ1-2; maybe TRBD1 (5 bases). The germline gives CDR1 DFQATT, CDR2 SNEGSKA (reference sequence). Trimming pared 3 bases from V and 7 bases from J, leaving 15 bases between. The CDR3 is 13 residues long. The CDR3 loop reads CSARDRGSGGYTF. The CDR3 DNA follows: TGCAGTGCTAGGGACCGGGGCTCGGGTGGCTACACCTTC.